This TCR beta chain stems from a study of graft-versus-host responses after intestinal transplantation (dated by TCRdb to 2020 to 2022). With regard to the full study: Recipients received multivisceral, liver-intestinal, or isolated intestinal transplants. To identify alloreactive clones, pre-transplant mixed lymphocyte reaction products were sequenced and compared with unstimulated pre-transplant donor and recipient T cells. Rather than going through the commercial service, samples from three later patients were sequenced in-house on an Illumina MiSeq and processed with MiXCR. The cohort enrolled under 25 intestinal transplant recipients including one retransplant, and a few patients lacking pretransplant specimens were excluded. Every recipient was given anti-thymocyte globulin induction, followed by around three years of maintenance tacrolimus and steroids. A peak of at least 4% donor T cells among recipient peripheral blood mononuclear cells was the definition used for donor T cell macrochimerism. After intestinal transplantation, graft-versus-host and host-versus-graft alloreactive T cell clones were followed in the graft, circulation and bone marrow using bulk TCR-beta CDR3 sequencing.

The germline ends are 11 bases apart after V is trimmed by 5 bases and J by 1 base. The CDR3 numbers 14 residues from cysteine through phenylalanine. Only CDR3 DNA is held: 42 bases, read in frame from base 1. From the germline V gene, CDR1 is SGHTA and CDR2 is FQGNSA. Study-wide conclusions, independent of this receptor: Peak levels of circulating GvH clones were associated with declines in HvG clones early after transplant. High GvH to HvG T cell clonal ratios were observed in the allografts of patients with donor T cell macrochimerism. GvH clones were found in recipient bone marrow, and some of the GvH clones appeared earlier in ileal mucosa or blood, which is consistent with an intestinal mucosal origin. Conclusions were limited by the relatively low number and heterogeneity of intestinal transplant patients.

Reading the label with the study, this specimen's time point is: cells obtained before transplantation from donor or recipient. Mixed lymphocyte reactions plated 200,000 CFSE-labeled pre-transplant responders with 200,000 irradiated violet-dye-labeled stimulators and were cultured for about 6 days. Proliferating CD3+CD4+CFSE-low and CD3+CD8+CFSE-low responder cells were FACS-sorted on a BD Influx sorter after the mixed lymphocyte reaction. The library was prepared using the immunoSEQ multiplex PCR assay. In most patients, genomic DNA was isolated using the Qiagen DNeasy Blood and Tissue Kit and sent frozen to Adaptive Biotechnologies for TCR sequencing. Adaptive Biotechnologies carried out high-throughput TCR-beta CDR3 sequencing of genomic DNA for most patients. The source study handled its data this way. TCR sequencing data were retrieved from Adaptive's ImmunoSEQ software for about 17 patients, whereas a few other patients were processed with MiXCR and VDJtools. CD4 versus CD8 sorting errors were corrected by removing sequences found in both subsets at a frequency ratio below 5:1. CDR3 nucleotide sequences shared between donor and recipient were removed because their origin could not be assigned. To count as alloreactive, a clone needed at least 2-fold expansion over unstimulated cells and a minimum CFSE-low frequency of 0.002% (template counts) or 0.001% (read counts). A clone was considered mappable if detected in the sequenced pre-transplant spleen, lymph node, or MLR CFSE-low populations of the donor or recipient. Cumulative frequency of alloreactive clones was calculated as a percentage of all sequences weighted by copy number. Here the immuneACCESS table is served through TCRdb, limited to in-frame sequences with V and J called. Missing clones are a known gap in these copies; in checked studies unresolved V genes cover under half, and the rest lacks a known reason. V and J calls and clone size are as listed in that table; D and trimming were resolved from the DNA. The sample profile shows roughly 4,700 clones; 25% to 30% of them were found once. The ten largest clones add up to approximately 24% of the sample.

Comment on this clone: There are no base qualities to consult, and no much larger clone falls within one base.

The sequence was obtained from a human patient who was an organ donor for intestinal transplantation. The V and J segments used are TRBV7-2 and TRBJ2-5, with no confidently assigned D gene. The specimen comprised alloreactive CD8+ T cells from a mixed lymphocyte reaction culture, sampled before transplantation. Interpreted using the paper, the cell subset or site label stands for: CFSE-low proliferating T cells sorted from approximately six-day pre-transplant mixed lymphocyte reaction (GvH or HvG direction). This receptor has the CDR3 CASSLRSSQETQYF. The sequence in DNA is TGTGCCAGCAGCCTACGGAGCAGCCAAGAGACCCAGTACTTC.